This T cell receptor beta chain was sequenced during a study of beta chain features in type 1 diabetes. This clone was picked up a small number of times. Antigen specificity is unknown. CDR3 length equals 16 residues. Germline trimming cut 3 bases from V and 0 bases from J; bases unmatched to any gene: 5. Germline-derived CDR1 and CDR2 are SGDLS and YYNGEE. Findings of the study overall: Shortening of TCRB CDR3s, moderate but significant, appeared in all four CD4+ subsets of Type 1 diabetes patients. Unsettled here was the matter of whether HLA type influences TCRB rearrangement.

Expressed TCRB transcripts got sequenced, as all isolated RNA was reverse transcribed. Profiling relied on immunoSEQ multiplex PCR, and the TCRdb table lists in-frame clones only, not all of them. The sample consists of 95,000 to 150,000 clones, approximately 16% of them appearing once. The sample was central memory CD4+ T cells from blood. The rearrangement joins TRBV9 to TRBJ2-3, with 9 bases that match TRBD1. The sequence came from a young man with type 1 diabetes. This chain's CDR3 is CASSATGQGSTDTQYF. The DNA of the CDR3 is TGTGCCAGCAGCGCTACCGGACAGGGGAGCACAGATACGCAGTATTTT.